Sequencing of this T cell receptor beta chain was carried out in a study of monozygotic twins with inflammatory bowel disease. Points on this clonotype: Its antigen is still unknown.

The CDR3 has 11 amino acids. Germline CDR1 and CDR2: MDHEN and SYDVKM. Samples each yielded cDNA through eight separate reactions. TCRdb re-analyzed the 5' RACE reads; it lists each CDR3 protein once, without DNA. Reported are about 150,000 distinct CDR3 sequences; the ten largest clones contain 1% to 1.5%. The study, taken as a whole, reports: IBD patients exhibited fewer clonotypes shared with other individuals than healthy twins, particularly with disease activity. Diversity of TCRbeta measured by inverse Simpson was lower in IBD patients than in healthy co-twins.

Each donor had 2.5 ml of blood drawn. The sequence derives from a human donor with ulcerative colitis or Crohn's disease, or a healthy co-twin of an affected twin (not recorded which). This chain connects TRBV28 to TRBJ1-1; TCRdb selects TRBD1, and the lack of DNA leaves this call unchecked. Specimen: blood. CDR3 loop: CASSLDSKAFF.